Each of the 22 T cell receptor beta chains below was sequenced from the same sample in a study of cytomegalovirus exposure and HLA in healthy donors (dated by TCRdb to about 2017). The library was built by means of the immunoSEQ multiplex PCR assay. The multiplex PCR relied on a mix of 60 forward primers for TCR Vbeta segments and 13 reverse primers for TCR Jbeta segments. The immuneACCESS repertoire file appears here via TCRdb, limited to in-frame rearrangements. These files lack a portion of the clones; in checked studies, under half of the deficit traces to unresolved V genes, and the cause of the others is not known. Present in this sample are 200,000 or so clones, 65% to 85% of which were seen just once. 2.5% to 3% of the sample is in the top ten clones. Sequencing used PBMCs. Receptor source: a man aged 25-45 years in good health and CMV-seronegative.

In nucleotides, the CDR3 is TGTGCCAGCAGCTTATTAGCGGGGGGGCTTACCGGGGAGCTGTTTTTT. This gives the protein CASSLLAGGLTGELFF. The V call is TRBV7-8, the J call TRBJ2-2, with 11 positions matching TRBD2. The CDR3 contains 16 residues. In germline, CDR1 is SGHVS, CDR2 FQNEAQ. Germline trimming cut 2 bases from V and 5 bases from J; bases unmatched to any gene: 4.

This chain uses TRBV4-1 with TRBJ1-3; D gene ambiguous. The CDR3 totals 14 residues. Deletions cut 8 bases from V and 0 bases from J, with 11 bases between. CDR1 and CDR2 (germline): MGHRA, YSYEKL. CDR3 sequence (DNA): TGCGCCAGCCACGGGGTAGGCTCTGGAAACACCATATATTTT. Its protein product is CASHGVGSGNTIYF.

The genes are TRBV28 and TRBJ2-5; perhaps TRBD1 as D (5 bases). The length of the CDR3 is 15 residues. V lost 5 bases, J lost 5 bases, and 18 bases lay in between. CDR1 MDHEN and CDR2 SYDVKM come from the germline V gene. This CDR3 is CASSPQGLVGETQYF. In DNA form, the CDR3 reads TGTGCCAGCAGTCCTCAGGGATTGGTGGGCGAGACCCAGTACTTC.

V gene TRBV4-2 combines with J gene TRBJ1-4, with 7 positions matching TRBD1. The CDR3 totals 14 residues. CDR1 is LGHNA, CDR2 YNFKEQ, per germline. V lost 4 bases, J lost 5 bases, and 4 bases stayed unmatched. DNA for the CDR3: TGTGCCAGCAGCCCCGACAGGGCGAATGAAAAACTGTTTTTT. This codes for CASSPDRANEKLFF.

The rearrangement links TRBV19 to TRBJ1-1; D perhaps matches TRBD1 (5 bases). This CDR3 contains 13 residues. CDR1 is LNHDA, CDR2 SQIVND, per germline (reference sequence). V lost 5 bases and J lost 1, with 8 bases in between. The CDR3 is CASSLGPNTEAFF. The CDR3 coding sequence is TGTGCCAGTAGTCTGGGGCCGAACACTGAAGCTTTCTTT. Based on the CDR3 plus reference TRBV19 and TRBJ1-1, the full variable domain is DGGITQSPKYLFRKEGQNVTLSCEQNLNHDAMYWYRQDPGQGLRLIYYSQIVNDFQKGDIAEGYSVSREKKESFPLTVTSAQKNPTAFYLCASSLGPNTEAFFGQGTRLTVV.

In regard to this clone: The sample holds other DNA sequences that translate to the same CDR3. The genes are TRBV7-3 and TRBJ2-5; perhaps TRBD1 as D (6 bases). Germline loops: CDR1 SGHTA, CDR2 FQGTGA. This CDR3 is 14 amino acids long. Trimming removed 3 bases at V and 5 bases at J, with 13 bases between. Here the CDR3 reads CASSFGGGVETQYF. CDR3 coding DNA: TGTGCCAGCAGCTTTGGGGGCGGAGTGGAGACCCAGTACTTC.

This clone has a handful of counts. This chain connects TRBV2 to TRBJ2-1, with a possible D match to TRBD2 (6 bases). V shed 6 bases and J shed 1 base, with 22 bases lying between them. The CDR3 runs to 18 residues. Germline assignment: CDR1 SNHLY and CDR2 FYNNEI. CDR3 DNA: TGTGCCAGCAGGTTGGGTGGCGGGGCCCGACTTTCCTACAATGAGCAGTTCTTC. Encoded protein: CASRLGGGARLSYNEQFF.

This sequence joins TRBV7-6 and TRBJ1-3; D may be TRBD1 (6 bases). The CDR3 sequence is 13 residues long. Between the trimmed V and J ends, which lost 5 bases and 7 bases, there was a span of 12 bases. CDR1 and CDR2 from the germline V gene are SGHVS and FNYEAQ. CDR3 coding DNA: TGTGCCAGCAGCCTCGGGGGGCTCAACACCATATATTTT. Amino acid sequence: CASSLGGLNTIYF.

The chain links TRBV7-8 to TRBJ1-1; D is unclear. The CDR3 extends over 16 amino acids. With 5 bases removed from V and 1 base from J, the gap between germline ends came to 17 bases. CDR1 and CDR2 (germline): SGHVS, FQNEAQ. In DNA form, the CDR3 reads TGTGCCAGCAGCCCTAGGGCGGGCAGCGAGAACACTGAAGCTTTCTTT. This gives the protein CASSPRAGSENTEAFF.

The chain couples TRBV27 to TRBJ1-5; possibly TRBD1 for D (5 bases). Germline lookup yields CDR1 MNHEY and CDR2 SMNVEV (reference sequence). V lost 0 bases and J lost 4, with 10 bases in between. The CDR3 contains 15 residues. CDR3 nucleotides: TGTGCCAGCAGTTTATCGTGGCAGGGTAATCAGCCCCAGCATTTT. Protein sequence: CASSLSWQGNQPQHF.

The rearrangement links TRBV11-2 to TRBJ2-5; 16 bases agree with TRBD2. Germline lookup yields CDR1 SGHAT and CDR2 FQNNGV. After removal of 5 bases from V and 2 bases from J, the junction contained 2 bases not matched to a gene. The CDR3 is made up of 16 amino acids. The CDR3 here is CASSPGLAGGQETQYF. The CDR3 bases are TGTGCCAGCAGCCCGGGACTAGCGGGGGGGCAAGAGACCCAGTACTTC. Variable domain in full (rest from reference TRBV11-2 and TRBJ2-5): EAGVAQSPRYKIIEKRQSVAFWCNPISGHATLYWYQQILGQGPKLLIQFQNNGVVDDSQLPKDRFSAERLKGVDSTLKIQPAKLEDSAVYLCASSPGLAGGQETQYFGPGTRLLVL.

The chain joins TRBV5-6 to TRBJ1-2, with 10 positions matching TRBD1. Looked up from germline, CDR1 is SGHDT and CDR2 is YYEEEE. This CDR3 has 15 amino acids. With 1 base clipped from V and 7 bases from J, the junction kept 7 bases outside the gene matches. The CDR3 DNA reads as TGTGCCAGCAGCTTGAGCCCCCGGGACAGGGGTGGCTACACCTTC. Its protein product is CASSLSPRDRGGYTF.

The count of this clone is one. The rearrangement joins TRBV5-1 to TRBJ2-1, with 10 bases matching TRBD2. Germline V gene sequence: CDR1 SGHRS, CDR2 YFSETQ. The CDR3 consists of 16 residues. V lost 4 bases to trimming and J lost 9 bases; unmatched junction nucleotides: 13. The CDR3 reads CASSLYGGLAGVEQFF. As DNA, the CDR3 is TGCGCCAGCAGCCTTTATGGCGGGCTAGCGGGGGTTGAGCAGTTCTTC.

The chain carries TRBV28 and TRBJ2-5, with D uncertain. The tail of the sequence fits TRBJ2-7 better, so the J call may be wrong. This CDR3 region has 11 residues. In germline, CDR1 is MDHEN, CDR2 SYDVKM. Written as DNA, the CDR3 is TGTGCCAGCAGTTCACTATACGAGCAGTACTTC. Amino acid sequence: CASSSLYEQYF.

Written as DNA, the CDR3 is TGCGCCAGCAGCCAAGACCGGGGGATAACTAATGAAAAACTGTTTTTT. Translation gives CASSQDRGITNEKLFF. J is TRBJ1-4 and V is TRBV4-1, with a tentative D call TRBD1 (5 bases). Germline-derived CDR1 and CDR2 are MGHRA and YSYEKL. The CDR3 loop spans 16 amino acids. V dropped 0 bases and J dropped 1 base, with 9 bases sitting between them.

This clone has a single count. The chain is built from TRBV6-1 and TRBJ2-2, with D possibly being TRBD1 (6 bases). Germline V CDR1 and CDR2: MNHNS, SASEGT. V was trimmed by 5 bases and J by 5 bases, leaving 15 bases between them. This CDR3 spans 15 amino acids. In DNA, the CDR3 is TGTGCCAGCAGTACCCGACAGGTTTGGACCGGGGAGCTGTTTTTT. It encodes CASSTRQVWTGELFF.

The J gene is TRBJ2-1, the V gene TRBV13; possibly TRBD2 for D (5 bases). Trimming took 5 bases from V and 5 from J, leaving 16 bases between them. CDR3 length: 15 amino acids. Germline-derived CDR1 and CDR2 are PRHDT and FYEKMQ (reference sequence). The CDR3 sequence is CASSPWTGNNNEQFF. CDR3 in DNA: TGTGCCAGCAGCCCATGGACGGGAAATAACAATGAGCAGTTCTTC. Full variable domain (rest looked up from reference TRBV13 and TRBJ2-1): AAGVIQSPRHLIKEKRETATLKCYPIPRHDTVYWYQQGPGQDPQFLISFYEKMQSDKGSIPDRFSAQQFSDYHSELNMSSLELGDSALYFCASSPWTGNNNEQFFGPGTRLTVL.

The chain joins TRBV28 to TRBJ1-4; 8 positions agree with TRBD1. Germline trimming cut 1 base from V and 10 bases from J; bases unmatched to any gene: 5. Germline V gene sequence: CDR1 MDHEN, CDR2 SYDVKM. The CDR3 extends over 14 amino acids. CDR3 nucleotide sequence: TGTGCCAGCAGTTTATCAGGGGGCTTTTCAAAACTGTTTTTT. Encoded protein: CASSLSGGFSKLFF.

This CDR3 is CASSVELDSYEQYF. The CDR3, as DNA: TGTGCCAGCAGCGTAGAACTAGACTCCTACGAGCAGTACTTC. The V call is TRBV9, the J call TRBJ2-7, with D possibly matching TRBD2 (5 bases). CDR3 length: 14 amino acids. Looked up from germline, CDR1 is SGDLS and CDR2 is YYNGEE. V shed 0 bases and J shed 0 bases, with 7 bases lying between them.

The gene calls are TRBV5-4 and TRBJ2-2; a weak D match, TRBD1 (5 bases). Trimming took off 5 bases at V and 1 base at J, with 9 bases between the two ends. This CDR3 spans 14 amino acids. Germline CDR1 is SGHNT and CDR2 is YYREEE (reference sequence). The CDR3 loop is CASRQDVNTGELFF. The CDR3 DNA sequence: TGTGCCAGCAGACAGGACGTGAACACCGGGGAGCTGTTTTTT. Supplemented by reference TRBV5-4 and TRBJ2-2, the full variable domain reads ETGVTQSPTHLIKTRGQQVTLRCSSQSGHNTVSWYQQALGQGPQFIFQYYREEENGRGNFPPRFSGLQFPNYSSELNVNALELDDSALYLCASRQDVNTGELFFGEGSRLTVL.

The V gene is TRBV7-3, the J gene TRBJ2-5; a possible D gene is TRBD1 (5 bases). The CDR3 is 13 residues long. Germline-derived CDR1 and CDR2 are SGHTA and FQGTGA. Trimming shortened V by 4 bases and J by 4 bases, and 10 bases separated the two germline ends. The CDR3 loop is CASSSQVGETQYF. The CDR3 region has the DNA TGTGCCAGCAGCTCACAGGTGGGAGAGACCCAGTACTTC. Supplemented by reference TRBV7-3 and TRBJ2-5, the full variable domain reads GAGVSQTPSNKVTEKGKYVELRCDPISGHTALYWYRQSLGQGPEFLIYFQGTGAADDSGLPNDRFFAVRPEGSVSTLKIQRTERGDSAVYLCASSSQVGETQYFGPGTRLLVL.

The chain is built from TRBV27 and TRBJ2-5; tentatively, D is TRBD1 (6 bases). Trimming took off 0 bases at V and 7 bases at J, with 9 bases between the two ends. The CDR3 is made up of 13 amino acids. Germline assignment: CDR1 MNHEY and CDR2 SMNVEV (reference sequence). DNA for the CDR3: TGTGCCAGCAGTTTATCGACAGGCCGGACCCAGTACTTC. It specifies CASSLSTGRTQYF.